The rows below give T cell receptor beta chains drawn from one sample of a study of T cell responses to AZD1222 COVID-19 vaccine. The data were produced by immunoSEQ multiplex PCR, yet TCRdb's version contains in-frame clones alone and is incomplete. The sample lists 150,000 to 200,000 clones, about 92% seen once, with about 4.2% in the top ten. Material: peripheral blood, obtained on day 0 of AZD1222 vaccination. Receptors were obtained from an adult in good health. CDR3s include the opening cysteine and the closing phenylalanine or tryptophan. D genes are given only for firm matches. Clone size, where shown, is once, few, many, or a class for clones that have expanded.

CDR3 DNA	CDR3 protein	V gene	J gene	D gene	clone size
TGTGCCACGGACCAGGGAGGGACAGATACGCAGTATTTT	CATDQGGTDTQYF	TRBV5-5	TRBJ2-3	TRBD2	once
TGCAGCGTTGAGCCCCTGAACACTGAAGCTTTCTTT	CSVEPLNTEAFF	TRBV29-1	TRBJ1-1	-	-
TGTGCCAGTAACAGGGGGCTGAATGAGCAGTTCTTC	CASNRGLNEQFF	TRBV10-3	TRBJ2-1	TRBD1	-
TGTGCCAGCAGCCGCAACCGGGGCTTGAGGACTGAAGCTTTCTTT	CASSRNRGLRTEAFF	TRBV6-5	TRBJ1-1	-	-
TGTGCCAGCAGCCAAGAAGGCAAGATGAACACTGAAGCTTTCTTT	CASSQEGKMNTEAFF	TRBV3-1/TRBV3-2	TRBJ1-1	-	-
TGTGCCAGCAGTTTCTCCCCTGGGGGGCGCGGCTACACCTTC	CASSFSPGGRGYTF	TRBV27	TRBJ1-2	-	-
TGTGCCAGCAGCTCAGACTTAGGAGAGACCCAGTACTTC	CASSSDLGETQYF	TRBV7-9	TRBJ2-5	-	-
TGCGCCAGCAGCTTGGCCGTGGGGGCTGGAAACACCATATATTTT	CASSLAVGAGNTIYF	TRBV5-1	TRBJ1-3	-	once
TGTGCCAGTAGTACCTTTACAGCCTATCCTAACTATGGCTACACCTTC	CASSTFTAYPNYGYTF	TRBV19	TRBJ1-2	-	-
TGTGCCAGCAGCCTCGGTTATCTCCAGAATCAGCCCCAGCATTTT	CASSLGYLQNQPQHF	TRBV7-2	TRBJ1-5	-	once
TGTGCCAGCGGCCCCTCTCAGGGGGCGCGAAGAGGGAATGAGCAGTTCTTC	CASGPSQGARRGNEQFF	TRBV27	TRBJ2-1	TRBD1	-
TGCGCCAGCAGCCCAATTTCGACAGGGATCGATGGCTACACCTTC	CASSPISTGIDGYTF	TRBV5-1	TRBJ1-2	TRBD1	-
TGTGCCACCAGTGACCCCGGACTAGATGGGGCAGATACGCAGTATTTT	CATSDPGLDGADTQYF	TRBV24-1	TRBJ2-3	TRBD2	once
TGTGCCAGCAGTTTCGGGGGGATCAGGGGACCAACGGAGTATGGCTACACCTTC	CASSFGGIRGPTEYGYTF	TRBV28	TRBJ1-2	-	-
TGTGCCAGCAGTGGGAGGGGACGGGAAAAACTGTTTTTT	CASSGRGREKLFF	TRBV27	TRBJ1-4	-	-
TGTGCCTGGAAGATGAAATACTTACAGGGGGCGAAGATCTCCTACGAGCAGTACTTC	CAWKMKYLQGAKISYEQYF	TRBV30	TRBJ2-7	TRBD1	once
TGTGCCAGTACGTCGGCGGGGACTAGCGGGGGTATCCTCTCCTACAATGAGCAGTTCTTC	CASTSAGTSGGILSYNEQFF	TRBV9	TRBJ2-1	TRBD2	-
TGTGCCAGCAGTGACGCAGGCTCTGGAAACACCATATATTTT	CASSDAGSGNTIYF	TRBV6-1	TRBJ1-3	-	-
TGTGCCAGCAGCCTCCCCCGAAGTACCACAGGGCCCTCTGGAAACACCATATATTTT	CASSLPRSTTGPSGNTIYF	TRBV3-1/TRBV3-2	TRBJ1-3	-	-
TGCAGTGCTAGGGTATACAATGAGCAGTTCTTC	CSARVYNEQFF	TRBV20-1	TRBJ2-1	-	-
TGTGCCAGCTCCCGGGTTGGGGATAATCAGCCCCAGCATTTT	CASSRVGDNQPQHF	TRBV18	TRBJ1-5	-	-
TGTGCCACCAGCAGAGATCTTCCTTCGGCGAACAGAGATGAAAAACTGTTTTTT	CATSRDLPSANRDEKLFF	TRBV15	TRBJ1-4	-	-
TGTGCCAGCAGCTGGCCGAGCTCCTACGAGCAGTACTTC	CASSWPSSYEQYF	TRBV5-6	TRBJ2-7	-	once
TGCGCCAGCAGCTTGGGGGCAATCTCTTCTGGAAACACCATATATTTT	CASSLGAISSGNTIYF	TRBV5-1	TRBJ1-3	-	-
TGTGCCTGGACCAGGGGCTGGAAGGGCACAGATACGCAGTATTTT	CAWTRGWKGTDTQYF	TRBV30	TRBJ2-3	-	-
TGTGCCAGTAGGCCCCACTTGCGGGGAGTTTACAATGAGCAGTTCTTC	CASRPHLRGVYNEQFF	TRBV19	TRBJ2-1	-	-
TGTGCCAGCAGTTTGGAGGGAAACACCATATATTTT	CASSLEGNTIYF	TRBV12-3/TRBV12-4	TRBJ1-3	-	-
TGTGCCAGCAGTAACCCGGACAGACTGAACACTGAAGCTTTCTTT	CASSNPDRLNTEAFF	TRBV27	TRBJ1-1	-	-
TGTGCCAGCAGCTTAGGGGGACCGCGATCTAACTATGGCTACACCTTC	CASSLGGPRSNYGYTF	TRBV7-6	TRBJ1-2	-	-
TGTGCCAGCAGTTTAGCAGGGACGGGCTACAATGAGCAGTTCTTC	CASSLAGTGYNEQFF	TRBV25-1	TRBJ2-1	-	-
TGTGCCAGCAGCCGCAAGGGGTCTGAGCAGTTCTTC	CASSRKGSEQFF	TRBV9	TRBJ2-1	-	-
TGCGCCAGCAGCCAAGATAACGGCCTACCTTCAACTAATGAAAAACTGTTTTTT	CASSQDNGLPSTNEKLFF	TRBV4-1	TRBJ1-4	-	-
TGTGCCAGCAGTCCCGGGACCCCAGAAATATATGGCTACACCTTC	CASSPGTPEIYGYTF	TRBV27	TRBJ1-2	-	-
TGTGCCAGCTCCCTAGAGGGCACAGATACGCAGTATTTT	CASSLEGTDTQYF	TRBV6-5	TRBJ2-3	-	-